The clone carrying this TCR beta chain was seen more than once but under ten times. Its matching antigen is unknown. Trimming cost V 0 bases and J 5 bases; bases outside gene matches: 8. There are 16 residues in the CDR3. CDR1 and CDR2 from the germline V gene are MDHEN and SYDVKM. Libraries were prepared by immunoSEQ multiplex PCR; TCRdb keeps only in-frame clonotypes and omits some of them. The sample contains a few thousand clones, 79% of which appear only once. This sample is drawn from a study of chemoradiotherapy in HPV16-positive cancers. Study-wide points: Candidate HPV-specific clones and E7-related TCR motifs grew in tumor during treatment.

This sequence originates from a human donor with HPV-associated anogenital cancer. The rearrangement joins TRBV28 to TRBJ1-1, with 8 bases lining up with TRBD1. The starting material was tumor tissue, obtained from a patient who underwent chemoradiotherapy. The CDR3 DNA reads as TGTGCCAGCAGTTTATGCCCCCAGGGGGCAAGGACTGAAGCTTTCTTT. This gives the protein CASSLCPQGARTEAFF.